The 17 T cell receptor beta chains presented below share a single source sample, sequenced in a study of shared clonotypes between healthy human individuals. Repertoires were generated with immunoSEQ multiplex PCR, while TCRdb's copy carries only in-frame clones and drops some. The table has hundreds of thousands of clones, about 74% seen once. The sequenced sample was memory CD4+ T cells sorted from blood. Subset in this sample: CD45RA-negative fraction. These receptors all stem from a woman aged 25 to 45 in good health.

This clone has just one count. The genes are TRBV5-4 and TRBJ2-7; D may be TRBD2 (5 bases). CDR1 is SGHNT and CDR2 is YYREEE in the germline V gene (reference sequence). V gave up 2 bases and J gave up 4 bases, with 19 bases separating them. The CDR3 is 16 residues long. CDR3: CASSFLDRRGSYEQYF. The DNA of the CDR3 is TGTGCCAGCAGCTTTTTGGACCGCCGGGGATCTTACGAGCAGTACTTC.

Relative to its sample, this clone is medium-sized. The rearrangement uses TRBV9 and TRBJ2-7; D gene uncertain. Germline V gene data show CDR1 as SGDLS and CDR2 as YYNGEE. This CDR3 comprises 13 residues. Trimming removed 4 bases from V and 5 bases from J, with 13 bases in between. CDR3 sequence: CASSLGPSHEQYF. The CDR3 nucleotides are TGTGCCAGCAGCCTCGGGCCATCCCACGAGCAGTACTTC. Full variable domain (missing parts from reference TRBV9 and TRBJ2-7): DSGVTQTPKHLITATGQRVTLRCSPRSGDLSVYWYQQSLDQGLQFLIQYYNGEERAKGNILERFSAQQFPDLHSELNLSSLELGDSALYFCASSLGPSHEQYFGPGTRLTVT.

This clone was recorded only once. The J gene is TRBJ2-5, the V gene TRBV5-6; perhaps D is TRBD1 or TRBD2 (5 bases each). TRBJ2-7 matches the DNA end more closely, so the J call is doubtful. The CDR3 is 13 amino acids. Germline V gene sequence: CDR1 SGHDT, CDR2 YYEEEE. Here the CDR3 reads CASSLRGPYEQYF. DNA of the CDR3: TGTGCCAGCAGCTTGAGGGGACCCTACGAGCAGTACTTC.

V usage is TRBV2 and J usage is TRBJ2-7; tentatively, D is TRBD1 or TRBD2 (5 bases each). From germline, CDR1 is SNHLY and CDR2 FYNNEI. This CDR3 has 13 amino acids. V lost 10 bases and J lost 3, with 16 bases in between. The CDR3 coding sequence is TGTGCCACCCGGGACGTGCCAGGCTACGAGCAGTACTTC. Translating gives CATRDVPGYEQYF.

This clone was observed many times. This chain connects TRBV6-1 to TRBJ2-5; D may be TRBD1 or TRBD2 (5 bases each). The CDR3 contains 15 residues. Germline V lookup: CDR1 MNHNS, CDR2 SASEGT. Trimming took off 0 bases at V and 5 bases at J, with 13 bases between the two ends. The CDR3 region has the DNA TGTGCCAGCAGTGAAGCCGGGGCCAGGAGGGAGACCCAGTACTTC. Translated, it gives CASSEAGARRETQYF.

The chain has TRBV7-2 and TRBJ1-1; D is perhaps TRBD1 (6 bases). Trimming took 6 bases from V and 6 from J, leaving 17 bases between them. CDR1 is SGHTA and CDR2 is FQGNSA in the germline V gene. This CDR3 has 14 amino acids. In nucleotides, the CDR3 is TGTGCCAGCAGGCGCCCCGGGGGCGGGGCTGAAGCTTTCTTT. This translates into CASRRPGGGAEAFF.

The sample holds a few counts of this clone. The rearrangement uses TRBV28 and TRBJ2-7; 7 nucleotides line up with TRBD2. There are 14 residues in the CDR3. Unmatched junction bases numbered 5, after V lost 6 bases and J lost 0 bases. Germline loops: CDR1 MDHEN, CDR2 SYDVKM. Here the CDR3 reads CASRISGVSYEQYF. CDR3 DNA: TGTGCCAGCAGAATAAGCGGGGTCTCCTACGAGCAGTACTTC.

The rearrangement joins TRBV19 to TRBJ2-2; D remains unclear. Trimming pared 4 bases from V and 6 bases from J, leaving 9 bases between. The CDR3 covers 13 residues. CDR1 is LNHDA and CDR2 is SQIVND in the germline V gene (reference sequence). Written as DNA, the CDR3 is TGTGCCAGTAGTAAAAACGTTGCCGGGGAGCTGTTTTTT. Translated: CASSKNVAGELFF.

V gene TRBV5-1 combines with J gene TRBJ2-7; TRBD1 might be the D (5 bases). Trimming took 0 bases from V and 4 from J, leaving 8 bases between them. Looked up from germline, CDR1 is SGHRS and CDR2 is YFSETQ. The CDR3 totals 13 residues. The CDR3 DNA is TGCGCCAGCAGCTTGGATAGGGGATACGAGCAGTACTTC. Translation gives CASSLDRGYEQYF.

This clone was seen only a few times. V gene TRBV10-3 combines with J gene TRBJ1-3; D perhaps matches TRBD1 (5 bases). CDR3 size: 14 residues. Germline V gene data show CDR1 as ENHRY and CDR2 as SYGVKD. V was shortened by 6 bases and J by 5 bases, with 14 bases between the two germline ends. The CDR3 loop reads CAIRDPGLRNTIYF. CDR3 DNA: TGTGCCATCAGGGACCCGGGACTGAGAAACACCATATATTTT.

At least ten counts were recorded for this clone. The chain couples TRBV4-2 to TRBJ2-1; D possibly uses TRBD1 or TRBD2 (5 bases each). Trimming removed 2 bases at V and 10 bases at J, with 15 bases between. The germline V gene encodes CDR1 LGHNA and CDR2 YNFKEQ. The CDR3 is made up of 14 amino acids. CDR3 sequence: CASSQIGTHREQFF. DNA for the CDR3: TGTGCCAGCAGCCAAATCGGGACCCATCGAGAGCAGTTCTTC.

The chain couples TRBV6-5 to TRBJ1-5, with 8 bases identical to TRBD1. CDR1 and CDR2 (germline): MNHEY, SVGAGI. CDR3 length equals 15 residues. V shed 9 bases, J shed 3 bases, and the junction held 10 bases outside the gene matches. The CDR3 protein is CASGRGQGINQPQHF. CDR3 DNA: TGTGCCAGTGGAAGAGGACAGGGCATCAATCAGCCCCAGCATTTT.

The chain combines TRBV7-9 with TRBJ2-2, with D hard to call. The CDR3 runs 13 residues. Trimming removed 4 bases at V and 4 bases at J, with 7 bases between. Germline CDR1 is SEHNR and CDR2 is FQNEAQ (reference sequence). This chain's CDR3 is CASSSGPTGELFF. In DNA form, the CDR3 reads TGTGCCAGCAGCTCCGGGCCCACCGGGGAGCTGTTTTTT.

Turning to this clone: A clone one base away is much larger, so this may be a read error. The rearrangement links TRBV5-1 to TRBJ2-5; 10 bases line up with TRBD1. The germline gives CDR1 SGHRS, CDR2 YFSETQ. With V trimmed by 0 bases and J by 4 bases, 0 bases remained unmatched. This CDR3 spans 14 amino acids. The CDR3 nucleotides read TGCGCCAGCAGCTTGGGGACAGGGGGAGAGACCCAGTACTTC. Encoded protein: CASSLGTGGETQYF.

This CDR3 is CASSRGTQPQHF. Written as DNA, the CDR3 is TGTGCCAGCAGCCGAGGAACTCAGCCCCAGCATTTT. The genes are TRBV7-9 and TRBJ1-5; D is undetermined. Germline loops: CDR1 SEHNR, CDR2 FQNEAQ (reference sequence). V shed 5 bases and J shed 6 bases, with 8 bases lying between them. This CDR3 is built from 12 residues.

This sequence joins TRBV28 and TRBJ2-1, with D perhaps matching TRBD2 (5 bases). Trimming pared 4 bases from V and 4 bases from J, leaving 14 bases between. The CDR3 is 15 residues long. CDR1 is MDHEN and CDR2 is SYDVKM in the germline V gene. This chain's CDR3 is CASSSGGSYYNEQFF. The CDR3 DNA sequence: TGTGCCAGCAGTTCTGGAGGAAGTTATTACAATGAGCAGTTCTTC.

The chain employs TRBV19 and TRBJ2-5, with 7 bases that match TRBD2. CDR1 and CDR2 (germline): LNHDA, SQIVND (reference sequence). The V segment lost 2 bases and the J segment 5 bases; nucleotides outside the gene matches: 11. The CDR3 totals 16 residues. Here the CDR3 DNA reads TGTGCCAGTAGTATAATGGGCAGCGGGGCCCGGGAGACCCAGTACTTC. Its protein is CASSIMGSGARETQYF.